Following are 20 T cell receptor beta chains from one sample sequenced in a study of cytomegalovirus exposure and HLA in healthy donors. The PCR contained 60 Vbeta and 13 Jbeta primers. Method: immunoSEQ multiplex PCR; TCRdb's copy keeps in-frame clones and lacks some. This repertoire includes more than 60,000 clones. Material for sequencing was PBMCs. The source of these receptors is a boy between 10 and 17 years old in good health and CMV-seronegative.

The chain links TRBV7-9 to TRBJ2-1; 9 bases are a match to TRBD1. The CDR3 is 13 amino acids. CDR1 SEHNR and CDR2 FQNEAQ come from the germline V gene (reference sequence). Trimming at V came to 5 bases and at J to 14 bases, leaving 10 bases not matched to a gene. In DNA form, the CDR3 reads TGTGCCAGCAGCCCCCCGGGACAGGGAAGTGAGTTCTTC. This encodes CASSPPGQGSEFF.

The rearrangement uses TRBV5-6 and TRBJ1-4, with 7 positions matching TRBD1. Germline trimming cut 3 bases from V and 2 bases from J; bases unmatched to any gene: 4. Germline V CDR1 and CDR2: SGHDT, YYEEEE. This CDR3 spans 15 amino acids. CDR3 region: CASSSTGRTNEKLFF. Written as DNA, the CDR3 is TGTGCCAGCAGCTCGACAGGGAGGACTAATGAAAAACTGTTTTTT.

The chain recombines TRBV6-5 with TRBJ2-5; D might be TRBD2 (6 bases). Trimming removed 8 bases at V and 4 bases at J, with 14 bases between. Looked up from germline, CDR1 is MNHEY and CDR2 is SVGAGI. CDR3 size: 13 residues. The CDR3 DNA is TGTGCCAGCGGGGACGGGAGAGTAGAGACCCAGTACTTC. Translation: CASGDGRVETQYF.

The rearrangement links TRBV10-1 to TRBJ1-1; 7 nucleotides match TRBD1. In germline, CDR1 is WNHNN, CDR2 SYGVQD (reference sequence). Trimming cost V 0 bases and J 7 bases; bases outside gene matches: 2. CDR3 length: 13 amino acids. The CDR3 here is CASSESGQNEAFF. In DNA form, the CDR3 reads TGCGCCAGCAGTGAGTCGGGACAGAATGAAGCTTTCTTT.

About this clone: The same CDR3 is also encoded by other DNA sequences in this sample. The V call is TRBV7-9, the J call TRBJ1-2, with 7 bases matching TRBD1. V lost 1 base, J lost 5 bases, and 1 base stayed unmatched. The germline gives CDR1 SEHNR, CDR2 FQNEAQ (reference sequence). The CDR3 covers 13 residues. CDR3 sequence: CASSLGQGYGYTF. CDR3 nucleotide sequence: TGTGCCAGCAGCTTAGGACAGGGTTATGGCTACACCTTC.

In DNA, the CDR3 is TGTGCCAGCAGCTTAGTTATGAGCTCCTACAATGAGCAGTTCTTC. Translation gives CASSLVMSSYNEQFF. This chain connects TRBV11-2 to TRBJ2-1, with D uncertain. The CDR3 covers 15 residues. The V gene lost 1 base and the J gene lost 0 bases, with 7 bases spanning the gap. CDR1 is SGHAT, CDR2 FQNNGV, per germline.

The gene calls are TRBV10-2 and TRBJ2-7; TRBD1 matches at 8 bases. Germline V lookup: CDR1 WSHSY, CDR2 SAAADI. V lost 2 bases and J lost 9; bases outside the gene matches: 6. This CDR3 is 13 amino acids long. This CDR3 reads CASSEDRGSGQYF. The CDR3 DNA reads TGCGCCAGCAGTGAGGACAGGGGTTCGGGGCAGTACTTC.

The V gene is TRBV6-1, the J gene TRBJ2-7, with D possibly TRBD1 on 6 matching bases. The CDR3 consists of 12 residues. Germline values: CDR1 MNHNS, CDR2 SASEGT. V shed 8 bases and J shed 1 base, with 9 bases lying between them. The chain's CDR3 is CASGQGSYEQYF. The CDR3, as DNA: TGTGCCAGCGGGCAGGGGTCCTACGAGCAGTACTTC.

This chain links TRBV25-1 with TRBJ1-5, with 7 positions matching TRBD1. J was trimmed by 2 bases and V by 4 bases; bases with no gene match: 5. Germline V gene lookup returns CDR1 MGHDK and CDR2 SYGVNS. This CDR3 is 15 amino acids long. CDR3 protein: CASSARQGGNQPQHF. In nucleotides, the CDR3 is TGTGCCAGCAGTGCCCGACAGGGAGGCAATCAGCCCCAGCATTTT.

The chain links TRBV5-1 to TRBJ2-1; D gene unclear. From germline, CDR1 is SGHRS and CDR2 YFSETQ. The CDR3 is 9 amino acids. Trimming cost V 4 bases and J 9 bases, with 2 bases left between them. In DNA, the CDR3 is TGCGCCAGCAGCCTTGAGCAGTTCTTC. It encodes CASSLEQFF.

The genes are TRBV29-1 and TRBJ1-2, with D maybe TRBD1 (5 bases). CDR1 SQVTM and CDR2 ANQGSEA come from the germline V gene. This CDR3 spans 15 amino acids. V dropped 3 bases and J dropped 5 bases, with 19 bases sitting between them. The chain's CDR3 is CSVESGDWGSYGYTF. The CDR3 region has the DNA TGCAGCGTTGAGTCCGGGGACTGGGGGAGTTATGGCTACACCTTC.

CDR3 amino acids: CASSLDRYQETQYF. For the CDR3, the DNA is TGTGCCAGCAGCTTGGACAGGTACCAAGAGACCCAGTACTTC. The chain couples TRBV5-4 to TRBJ2-5; perhaps TRBD1 as D (5 bases). Germline lookup yields CDR1 SGHNT and CDR2 YYREEE (reference sequence). V was shortened by 0 bases and J by 0 bases, with 6 bases between the two germline ends. This CDR3 is 14 amino acids long.

The chain has TRBV30 and TRBJ1-5, with unresolved D. Germline assignment: CDR1 GTSNPN and CDR2 SVGIG (reference sequence). The CDR3 has 14 amino acids. V was clipped by 4 bases and J by 3 bases, with 13 bases between them. For the CDR3, the DNA is TGTGCCTGGACCCGGGGAGGAGACAATCAGCCCCAGCATTTT. Translating it yields CAWTRGGDNQPQHF.

The V gene is TRBV5-5, the J gene TRBJ1-1; no clear D gene. The CDR3 sequence is 17 residues long. CDR1 and CDR2 (germline): SGHKS, YYEKEE (reference sequence). V lost 0 bases, J lost 3 bases, and 18 bases lay in between. The CDR3 spells CASSLVPRHSLDTEAFF. The CDR3 DNA sequence: TGTGCCAGCAGCTTGGTTCCGAGACACTCTTTAGACACTGAAGCTTTCTTT.

The chain is built from TRBV7-7 and TRBJ2-1; D not resolved. CDR1 is SSHAT and CDR2 is FNYEAQ in the germline V gene (reference sequence). The CDR3 is 16 amino acids. V dropped 2 bases and J dropped 6 bases, with 17 bases sitting between them. CDR3 sequence: CASSLQSAGTTNEQFF. CDR3 sequence (DNA): TGTGCCAGCAGCTTACAGTCGGCAGGTACCACCAATGAGCAGTTCTTC. The whole variable domain, remainder taken from reference TRBV7-7 and TRBJ2-1, is GAGVSQSPRYKVTKRGQDVTLRCDPISSHATLYWYQQALGQGPEFLTYFNYEAQPDKSGLPSDRFSAERPEGSISTLTIQRTEQRDSAMYRCASSLQSAGTTNEQFFGPGTRLTVL.

The V and J genes are TRBV10-2 and TRBJ1-1, with D uncertain. Germline CDR1 is WSHSY and CDR2 is SAAADI. V was trimmed by 3 bases and J by 3 bases, leaving 5 bases between them. This CDR3 is built from 12 residues. CDR3 loop: CASSEEDTEAFF. CDR3 DNA: TGCGCCAGCAGTGAAGAGGACACTGAAGCTTTCTTT.

The gene calls are TRBV9 and TRBJ2-1; 9 bases fit TRBD1. The CDR3 totals 15 residues. The germline V gene has CDR1 SGDLS and CDR2 YYNGEE. The trim removed 4 bases at V and 4 bases at J, leaving 6 bases unmatched. The CDR3 loop reads CASSLQGAGYNEQFF. In nucleotides, the CDR3 is TGTGCCAGCAGCTTACAGGGGGCAGGGTACAATGAGCAGTTCTTC.

The chain couples TRBV5-1 to TRBJ2-7; possible D gene TRBD2, 6 bases. The V and J ends lost 4 bases and 7 bases respectively, with 18 bases between them. The CDR3 is 14 residues long. Germline CDR1 SGHRS, CDR2 YFSETQ. The CDR3 protein is CASSPTTGVGEQYF. DNA for the CDR3: TGCGCCAGCAGCCCGACGACGGGAGTGGGGGAGCAGTACTTC.

The chain links TRBV10-3 to TRBJ1-6, with TRBD1 matching over 11 bases. The germline V gene encodes CDR1 ENHRY and CDR2 SYGVKD. The V and J ends lost 10 bases and 9 bases, in that order; junction bases with no gene match: 5. The CDR3 has 13 amino acids. This chain's CDR3 is CASAGTGGSPLHF. For the CDR3, the DNA is TGTGCCAGCGCCGGGACAGGGGGTTCACCCCTCCACTTT.

The CDR3 sequence: CASSEALIGDEKLFF. Written as DNA, the CDR3 is TGTGCCAGCAGTGAAGCGCTGATCGGAGATGAAAAACTGTTTTTT. The J gene is TRBJ1-4, the V gene TRBV2, with unresolved D. From germline, CDR1 is SNHLY and CDR2 FYNNEI. V lost 0 bases and J 6 bases, leaving 11 bases between the germline ends. The CDR3 sequence is 15 residues long.